These 20 T cell receptor beta chains were sequenced from one sample in a study of read filtering for tumor transcriptome and immune sequencing. Molecular barcoded adaptors covering alpha/delta and beta/gamma chains were used on about 390 ng RNA. TCRdb reanalysed the reads using MiXCR and keeps one entry per CDR3 protein. Found here are about 58,000 distinct CDR3 sequences, 9% to 15% of them singletons; the top ten hold approximately 16%. The source material was a population of CD138-negative cells sorted from bone marrow. Source of these receptors: a donor at least 40 years old with multiple myeloma.

This clonotype was observed many times. V gene TRBV6-5 combines with J gene TRBJ1-4; D gene unclear. Germline CDR1 MNHEY, CDR2 SVGAGI. CDR3 length equals 15 residues. The V gene lost 6 bases and the J gene lost 8 bases, with 19 bases spanning the gap. The CDR3 nucleotides read TGTGCCAGCAGGCGGAGCCCCGAGTCACGGGAAAAACTGTTTTTT. Translated: CASRRSPESREKLFF.

The V and J genes are TRBV20-1 and TRBJ1-2; D remains unclear. CDR3 length: 16 residues. V was cut by 6 bases and J by 0 bases, with 20 bases left in between. Germline CDR1 reads DFQATT; CDR2 reads SNEGSKA (reference sequence). CDR3: CSAVRPGGRANYGYTF. CDR3 bases: TGCAGTGCGGTACGACCGGGCGGCAGAGCTAACTATGGCTACACCTTC.

This clonotype showed up many times. CDR3 sequence: CSARVAGGNLREQYF. CDR3 nucleotide sequence: TGCAGTGCTAGAGTTGCTGGGGGGAACCTACGAGAGCAGTACTTC. The chain couples TRBV20-1 to TRBJ2-7, with TRBD2 as a possible D gene (6 bases). The germline gives CDR1 DFQATT, CDR2 SNEGSKA (reference sequence). CDR3 size: 15 residues. The ends were cut back, 1 base at V and 7 bases at J, with 20 bases in the middle.

Ten or more counts support this clonotype. The chain has TRBV5-1 and TRBJ2-3; no clear D gene. V was pared by 2 bases and J by 5 bases, with 3 bases between. The CDR3 length is 11 residues. Germline V lookup: CDR1 SGHRS, CDR2 YFSETQ. The CDR3 loop reads CASSFQDTQYF. Here the CDR3 DNA reads TGCGCCAGCAGCTTCCAAGATACGCAGTATTTT.

This clonotype was observed many times. CDR3 bases: TGTGCCAGCAGTCCGCCGAACAGGGGGCACACTGAAGCTTTCTTT. This gives the protein CASSPPNRGHTEAFF. V gene TRBV28 combines with J gene TRBJ1-1; 9 nucleotides align to TRBD1. The junction had 7 bases not matched to a gene; V was cut back by 5 bases and J by 3 bases. The germline gives CDR1 MDHEN, CDR2 SYDVKM. The CDR3 extends over 15 amino acids.

In this sample, this clonotype turned up many times. The gene calls are TRBV11-2 and TRBJ1-1, with a weak D call TRBD1 (6 bases). Between the trimmed V and J ends, which lost 1 base and 3 bases, there was a span of 15 bases. The CDR3 spans 16 residues. The germline CDR1 and CDR2 sequences are SGHAT and FQNNGV. The CDR3 protein is CASSLVIGQGYTEAFF. Written as DNA, the CDR3 is TGTGCCAGCAGCTTAGTGATCGGGCAGGGGTACACTGAAGCTTTCTTT.

This clonotype was observed once. Mismatch with germline at one junction end may stem from a read error. V gene TRBV6-5 combines with J gene TRBJ2-7; no definite D call. The CDR3 sequence is 16 residues long. Germline lookup yields CDR1 MNHEY and CDR2 SVGAGI. CDR3: CASRPNSLIASYGQYF. For the CDR3, the DNA is TGTGCCAGCAGGCCGAACAGCCTAATTGCATCCTACGGGCAGTACTTC.

This sequence joins TRBV28 and TRBJ2-7; no clear D. The V gene lost 1 base and the J gene lost 1 base, with 8 bases spanning the gap. Germline CDR1 is MDHEN and CDR2 is SYDVKM. The CDR3 extends over 14 amino acids. The chain's CDR3 is CASSLSSSSYEQYF. In DNA form, the CDR3 reads TGTGCCAGCAGTTTATCATCCAGTTCCTACGAGCAGTACTTC. The full variable domain, completed using reference TRBV28 and TRBJ2-7, is DVKVTQSSRYLVKRTGEKVFLECVQDMDHENMFWYRQDPGLGLRLIYFSYDVKMKEKGDIPEGYSVSREKKERFSLILESASTNQTSMYLCASSLSSSSYEQYFGPGTRLTVT.

This clonotype was detected ten times or more. The rearrangement joins TRBV20-1 to TRBJ2-2; 9 positions agree with TRBD1. Germline CDR1 DFQATT, CDR2 SNEGSKA (reference sequence). Trimming at V came to 5 bases and at J to 4 bases, leaving 5 bases not matched to a gene. This CDR3 has 14 amino acids. The CDR3: CSALGQGSTGELFF. The CDR3 nucleotides read TGCAGTGCTCTGGGACAGGGTTCCACCGGGGAGCTGTTTTTT.

Comments on this clonotype: A read error is possible here, since a much larger clone lies one base away. This chain uses TRBV5-1 with TRBJ2-1, with 9 nucleotides matching TRBD2. V was clipped by 7 bases and J by 4 bases; unmatched bases: 9. Per the germline V gene, CDR1 is SGHRS and CDR2 is YFSETQ. This CDR3 comprises 15 residues. CDR3 residues: CASGPGLAEYNEQFF. CDR3 nucleotide sequence: TGCGCCAGCGGCCCGGGACTAGCTGAGTACAATGAGCAGTTCTTC.

This sequence joins TRBV2 and TRBJ2-5, with 9 bases aligning to TRBD1. The CDR3 sequence is 14 residues long. Germline CDR1 is SNHLY and CDR2 is FYNNEI. The trim removed 8 bases at V and 5 bases at J, leaving 9 bases unmatched. As DNA, the CDR3 is TGTGCCAGCTCCTTTACAGGGGGCGGGGAGACCCAGTACTTC. The encoded protein is CASSFTGGGETQYF.

This clonotype came up many times. V usage is TRBV18 and J usage is TRBJ1-1; 9 bases align to TRBD1. The CDR3 covers 16 residues. J gave up 1 base and V 5 bases, and 8 bases lay outside the gene matches. Per germline, CDR1 KGHSH and CDR2 LQKENI. CDR3 residues: CASSTGGQNRNTEAFF. CDR3 nucleotides: TGTGCCAGCTCAACAGGGGGCCAAAATAGGAACACTGAAGCTTTCTTT.

This clonotype was detected ten times or more. This sequence joins TRBV12-3 or TRBV12-4 and TRBJ1-1, with D unresolved. V was shortened by 0 bases and J by 1 base, with 6 bases between the two germline ends. CDR3 length equals 14 residues. This chain's CDR3 is CASSLAKENTEAFF. The CDR3 DNA reads TGTGCCAGCAGTTTAGCGAAGGAGAACACTGAAGCTTTCTTT.

This clonotype was observed a handful of times. This rearrangement joins TRBV24-1 to TRBJ2-5; TRBD1 matches 7 bases. Trimming cost V 4 bases and J 4 bases; bases outside gene matches: 5. This CDR3 is 14 amino acids long. Germline loops: CDR1 KGHDR, CDR2 SFDVKD. The CDR3 nucleotides are TGTGCCACCAGTGACCAAGACAGGGTAGAGACCCAGTACTTC. This gives the protein CATSDQDRVETQYF.

This clonotype was counted ten times or more. The chain joins TRBV7-9 to TRBJ2-1; 8 bases are shared with TRBD1. Germline V CDR1 and CDR2: SEHNR, FQNEAQ (reference sequence). V lost 2 bases to trimming and J lost 5 bases; unmatched junction nucleotides: 5. The CDR3 has 15 amino acids. In nucleotides, the CDR3 is TGTGCCAGCAGCTTACAGGGGGCGATGAACAATGAGCAGTTCTTC. It specifies CASSLQGAMNNEQFF.

This clonotype was picked up many times. The gene calls are TRBV4-1 and TRBJ2-2; 9 bases agree with TRBD1. V lost 2 bases to trimming and J lost 0 bases; unmatched junction nucleotides: 4. The CDR3 totals 17 residues. Germline CDR1 MGHRA, CDR2 YSYEKL. The CDR3 DNA reads as TGCGCCAGCAGCCAAAAAGGGACAGGGACGAACACCGGGGAGCTGTTTTTT. It specifies CASSQKGTGTNTGELFF.

This clonotype was seen repeatedly, ten times or more. The rearrangement uses TRBV7-3 and TRBJ1-2; D uncertain. V shed 7 bases and J shed 8 bases, with 14 bases lying between them. Looked up from germline, CDR1 is SGHTA and CDR2 is FQGTGA. The CDR3 spans 12 residues. The CDR3 sequence: CASTGPEVGYTF. In DNA form, the CDR3 reads TGTGCCAGCACCGGACCTGAGGTCGGCTACACCTTC.

This clonotype was counted at least ten times. This chain uses TRBV9 with TRBJ2-2; D perhaps matches TRBD1 (6 bases). Germline assignment: CDR1 SGDLS and CDR2 YYNGEE. V was shortened by 3 bases and J by 5 bases, with 14 bases between the two germline ends. The CDR3 has 15 residues. CDR3 amino acids: CASSDRTEGTGELFF. The CDR3 coding sequence is TGTGCCAGCAGCGACAGGACAGAGGGAACCGGGGAGCTGTTTTTT. The complete variable domain, with remaining parts taken from reference TRBV9 and TRBJ2-2, reads DSGVTQTPKHLITATGQRVTLRCSPRSGDLSVYWYQQSLDQGLQFLIQYYNGEERAKGNILERFSAQQFPDLHSELNLSSLELGDSALYFCASSDRTEGTGELFFGEGSRLTVL.

This clonotype was observed at least ten times. The J gene is TRBJ1-1, the V gene TRBV7-3; D remains unclear. Germline CDR1 and CDR2: SGHTA and FQGTGA. V was clipped by 2 bases and J by 4 bases, with 8 bases between them. The CDR3 spans 13 residues. CDR3 sequence reads: CASSLSSVTEAFF. CDR3 DNA: TGTGCCAGCAGCTTATCATCAGTCACTGAAGCTTTCTTT.

V gene TRBV30 combines with J gene TRBJ1-5, with D perhaps TRBD1 (5 bases). The germline gives CDR1 GTSNPN, CDR2 SVGIG (reference sequence). Trimming pared 6 bases from V and 0 bases from J, leaving 30 bases between. The CDR3 length is 20 residues. CDR3: CACGDPGLPRKVNSNQPQHF. CDR3 nucleotides: TGTGCCTGCGGAGACCCGGGACTTCCTAGAAAAGTAAATAGCAATCAGCCCCAGCATTTT.